This record concerns one T cell receptor beta chain sequence. Its antigen target is currently unknown. Per-base quality was not reported, and no clone a single base away is much larger than it. This entry comes from a study of shared T cell receptors in the human thymus (dated by TCRdb to about 2021). Notes on the research overall: The study examined how self-reactive, shared T-cell receptor alpha chains are generated in the human thymus.

Trimming costs V 3 bases and J 4 bases, and their ends lie 10 bases apart. The germline V gene (reference sequence) supplies CDR1 LNHDA and CDR2 SQIVND. The CDR3 runs 14 amino acids, cysteine and phenylalanine included. Left in the record is the CDR3 DNA by itself, 42 bases read in frame from the first base. The library was obtained by the immunoSEQ multiplex PCR assay. This immuneACCESS table, as held by TCRdb, lists in-frame sequences with V and J called but not all clones. Of the missing ones, under half trace to an unresolved V gene in checked studies; the others have no known cause. Counted in this sample were roughly 710,000 clones; 70% to 90% of them appeared once. Roughly 0.01% of the sample lies in the top ten. This sample also appeared in a second study, on human thymus T cells. That second report states: The donors were immunologically healthy infants in Finland who had open corrective cardiac surgery for congenital heart defects. Thymus tissue was collected as surgical resects that were removed during corrective cardiac surgery. Usage of V and J gene segments appeared to be biased in both the thymic and the peripheral blood repertoires. The related research found that thymic TCR repertoires overlapped highly between unrelated individuals. The study used roughly eight infant thymus samples plus four related peripheral blood samples to characterize TCR alpha and beta repertoires. The infant donors were about 6 to 244 days old, and the cohort included roughly six males and a couple of females. Thymocytes were mechanically released from the tissue and were stored as pellets of roughly 9-33 million cells at -70 degrees C. A QIAsymphony instrument was used to extract genomic DNA from frozen cell pellets. The immunoSEQ multiplex PCR assay was used to amplify the TCRB and TCRAD loci from a standardized quantity of quality-controlled genomic DNA. Amplicons spanned the V(D)J region at a length sufficient to cover the CDR3 and identify V and J genes. Amplicon sequencing was performed on an Illumina platform through the commercial immunoSEQ service. Primer bias and sequencing errors were corrected as previously described, and TCRAD and TCRB definitions were based on the IMGT database. Repertoires were analysed with immunoSEQ Analyzer 3.0 and VDJTools, covering basic statistics, V/J segment usage, diversity estimates, rarefaction and pairwise overlap. Diversity was estimated with Chao1, ChaoE, Efron-Thisted, Shannon and inverse Simpson indices, and also on datasets down-sampled to the smallest sample. Repertoire overlap was determined by strict matching of CDR3 nucleotide sequence, V gene and J gene, and Jaccard-based multidimensional scaling clustering was applied. On average, thymus samples gave 650,000 to 1,000,000 unique TCRB clonotypes, whereas blood samples gave 75,000 to 85,000.

The TCR sequence derives from a girl in the first two years of life with a congenital heart defect. Donor details come from another sample of the same person, matched by shared clones. Sequenced: thymocytes. The V and J segments used are TRBV19 and TRBJ1-5; TRBD1 is possibly the D segment (5 matching bases). The bases read TGTGCCAGTAGTATCAGACAGTCAAATCAGCCCCAGCATTTT. It translates as CASSIRQSNQPQHF. Supplemented by the reference TRBV19 and TRBJ1-5 proteins around the CDR3, the complete variable domain is DGGITQSPKYLFRKEGQNVTLSCEQNLNHDAMYWYRQDPGQGLRLIYYSQIVNDFQKGDIAEGYSVSREKKESFPLTVTSAQKNPTAFYLCASSIRQSNQPQHFGDGTRLSIL.